The 20 T cell receptor beta chains reported below all come from one sample, sequenced in a study of CD8+CD57+ T cells in acquired aplastic anemia. The sequenced patients had an expansion of CD8+CD57+ cells seen by flow cytometry. According to the study, genomic DNA was the template for TCR beta VDJ and CDR3 profiling. TCRdb independently ran MiXCR on the reads; one entry per CDR3 protein. The profile shows 150,000 to 200,000 distinct CDR3 sequences, 48% of them singletons. Input material: sorted CD4+, CD8+, or CD8+CD57+ T cells (not recorded which) from PBMCs. Receptors originate from a human donor with aplastic anemia.

Ten or more counts support this clonotype. This rearrangement joins TRBV12-3 or TRBV12-4 to TRBJ1-5; perhaps TRBD1 as D (5 bases). V shed 3 bases and J shed 4 bases, with 10 bases lying between them. This CDR3 spans 14 amino acids. The CDR3 loop is CASSFGDGNQPQHF. CDR3 coding DNA: TGTGCCAGCAGTTTTGGGGACGGTAATCAGCCCCAGCATTTT.

The chain employs TRBV9 and TRBJ1-2; D ambiguous. From germline, CDR1 is SGDLS and CDR2 YYNGEE. The V gene lost 4 bases and the J gene lost 4 bases, with 11 bases spanning the gap. The CDR3 covers 13 residues. Here the CDR3 DNA reads TGTGCCAGCAGCCCCAGTGTAACCTATGGCTACACCTTC. It specifies CASSPSVTYGYTF.

The rearrangement uses TRBV15 and TRBJ1-2; the D gene is possibly TRBD1 (6 bases). The CDR3 totals 14 residues. The germline V gene has CDR1 LNHNV and CDR2 YYDKDF (reference sequence). Trimming took 1 base from V and 6 from J, leaving 12 bases between them. CDR3 sequence reads: CATSRGTGRDGYTF. Written as DNA, the CDR3 is TGTGCCACCAGCAGAGGTACAGGGAGAGATGGCTACACCTTC.

The chain is built from TRBV29-1 and TRBJ2-7; 10 bases line up with TRBD1. CDR1 and CDR2 (germline): SQVTM, ANQGSEA. This CDR3 spans 15 amino acids. The chain's CDR3 is CSEPVRGQGRYEQYF. CDR3 in DNA: TGCAGTGAGCCGGTGAGGGGACAGGGGCGGTACGAGCAGTACTTC.

Worth noting for this clonotype: At one end the junction does not follow the germline gene, possibly because of a read error. The V and J genes are TRBV13 and TRBJ2-5, with unresolved D. This CDR3 is built from 13 residues. Germline values: CDR1 PRHDT, CDR2 FYEKMQ (reference sequence). CDR3 bases: TGTGCCAGCGGCTTCCTCATCCAAGAGACCCAGTACTTC. Translating gives CASGFLIQETQYF.

This clonotype was picked up many times. V gene TRBV9 combines with J gene TRBJ2-7; 10 nucleotides match TRBD1. Germline V gives CDR1 SGDLS, CDR2 YYNGEE. V trimming: 5 bases; J trimming: 6 bases; junction bases outside the gene matches: 8. The CDR3 covers 14 residues. The CDR3 coding sequence is TGTGCCAGCAGTTTGACAGGGGGCAACCCCGAGCAGTACTTC. Its translation is CASSLTGGNPEQYF. Combining the CDR3 with reference TRBV9 and TRBJ2-7 gives the whole variable domain DSGVTQTPKHLITATGQRVTLRCSPRSGDLSVYWYQQSLDQGLQFLIQYYNGEERAKGNILERFSAQQFPDLHSELNLSSLELGDSALYFCASSLTGGNPEQYFGPGTRLTVT.

This clonotype was found many times. The chain couples TRBV6-1 to TRBJ2-7, with 7 positions matching TRBD1. The CDR3 is made up of 15 amino acids. The germline V gene has CDR1 MNHNS and CDR2 SASEGT. The V gene end was trimmed by 0 bases and the J gene end by 4 bases; junction bases not matched to a gene: 6. CDR3 residues: CASSEAGGAVYEQYF. The CDR3 region has the DNA TGTGCCAGCAGTGAAGCAGGGGGCGCGGTATACGAGCAGTACTTC.

This clonotype was seen ten or more times. The CDR3 DNA follows: TGTGCCAGCAGCCTTAAGTTCAATGAAAAACTGTTTTTT. Translation: CASSLKFNEKLFF. The V gene is TRBV6-1, the J gene TRBJ1-4; D is undetermined. V dropped 6 bases and J dropped 5 bases, with 10 bases sitting between them. The CDR3 runs to 13 residues. CDR1 is MNHNS, CDR2 SASEGT, per germline.

The chain employs TRBV20-1 and TRBJ1-6; D is perhaps TRBD1 (5 bases). Deletions cut 6 bases from V and 10 bases from J, with 16 bases between. The CDR3 length is 13 residues. Looked up from germline, CDR1 is DFQATT and CDR2 is SNEGSKA (reference sequence). The CDR3 sequence is CSARRGGRSPLHF. The CDR3, as DNA: TGCAGTGCGAGACGGGGGGGTAGGTCACCCCTCCACTTT.

This clonotype was counted a single time. The gene calls are TRBV29-1 and TRBJ1-3, with a possible D match to TRBD1 (5 bases). The V gene lost 6 bases and the J gene lost 0 bases, with 15 bases spanning the gap. CDR1 is SQVTM, CDR2 ANQGSEA, per germline. The CDR3 runs 15 residues. The chain's CDR3 is CSVGDGTGSGNTIYF. CDR3 coding DNA: TGCAGCGTGGGCGATGGGACGGGCTCTGGAAACACCATATATTTT.

The sample holds many counts of this clonotype. The chain carries TRBV6-1 and TRBJ1-2, with TRBD1 identical over 8 bases. This CDR3 contains 13 residues. From germline, CDR1 is MNHNS and CDR2 SASEGT. Trimming at V came to 5 bases and at J to 6 bases, leaving 5 bases not matched to a gene. CDR3 protein: CASSTTGADGYTF. The CDR3 DNA follows: TGTGCCAGCAGTACGACAGGGGCAGATGGCTACACCTTC.

The CDR3 loop is CASRNRDRGLNTEAFF. Written as DNA, the CDR3 is TGTGCCAGCCGAAATCGGGACAGGGGGCTGAACACTGAAGCTTTCTTT. V usage is TRBV28 and J usage is TRBJ1-1; TRBD1 matches at 12 bases. CDR3 length equals 16 residues. CDR1 is MDHEN and CDR2 is SYDVKM in the germline V gene. V shed 8 bases and J 0 bases; nucleotides not matched to a gene: 7.

The gene calls are TRBV10-2 and TRBJ2-1, with 7 bases identical to TRBD2. Germline trimming cut 8 bases from V and 4 bases from J; bases unmatched to any gene: 11. From germline, CDR1 is WSHSY and CDR2 SAAADI. The CDR3 is 15 residues long. CDR3 bases: TGCGCCAGCCCTACAGCGGCTAGCGGATACAATGAGCAGTTCTTC. Translated: CASPTAASGYNEQFF.

The DNA for the CDR3 is TGTGCCAGCAGCGTAGAGGGCCTCCAGGACGAGCAGTTCTTC. This translates into CASSVEGLQDEQFF. The chain recombines TRBV9 with TRBJ2-1; D gene uncertain. The CDR3 has 14 residues. CDR1 and CDR2 from the germline V gene are SGDLS and YYNGEE. V was cut by 0 bases and J by 10 bases, with 14 bases left in between. Filled out from reference TRBV9 and TRBJ2-1, the complete variable domain reads DSGVTQTPKHLITATGQRVTLRCSPRSGDLSVYWYQQSLDQGLQFLIQYYNGEERAKGNILERFSAQQFPDLHSELNLSSLELGDSALYFCASSVEGLQDEQFFGPGTRLTVL.

This clonotype was recorded many times. V and J are TRBV20-1 and TRBJ1-5; D is perhaps TRBD1 (6 bases). The V gene's germline CDR1 is DFQATT and CDR2 SNEGSKA (reference sequence). CDR3 length: 18 amino acids. The V gene lost 2 bases and the J gene lost 2 bases, with 22 bases spanning the gap. DNA of the CDR3: TGCAGTGCTAGAAGGGCCAGGGGCGGGGGAGTTGGCAATCAGCCCCAGCATTTT. Protein product: CSARRARGGGVGNQPQHF.

As DNA, the CDR3 is TGTGCCAGCAGCTTGGTTTCTCTGAGAGGACACTATGGCTACACCTTC. Its protein is CASSLVSLRGHYGYTF. This chain uses TRBV5-4 with TRBJ1-2; D remains ambiguous. This CDR3 has 16 amino acids. Germline assignment: CDR1 SGHNT and CDR2 YYREEE (reference sequence). The V gene lost 0 bases and the J gene lost 3 bases, with 15 bases spanning the gap.

This clonotype was seen at least ten times. The chain has TRBV12-3 or TRBV12-4 and TRBJ2-5; TRBD1 agrees at 7 bases. This CDR3 comprises 13 residues. J gave up 3 bases and V 6 bases, and 4 bases lay outside the gene matches. The CDR3 region has the DNA TGTGCCAGCAGACAAGACAGGGAAGAGACCCAGTACTTC. This sequence encodes CASRQDREETQYF.

V and J are TRBV9 and TRBJ2-5, with 8 bases that match TRBD1. The CDR3 consists of 15 residues. The ends lost 3 bases at V and 7 bases at J; junction bases unmatched: 11. Germline CDR1 and CDR2: SGDLS and YYNGEE. This chain's CDR3 is CASSDQPSQGGTQYF. CDR3 in DNA: TGTGCCAGCAGCGACCAACCTTCACAGGGGGGGACCCAGTACTTC.

The J gene is TRBJ1-5, the V gene TRBV10-3; 7 bases fit TRBD1. This CDR3 is built from 14 residues. Losses at the gene ends were 10 bases for V and 5 bases for J; bases not matched to a gene: 11. The germline V gene has CDR1 ENHRY and CDR2 SYGVKD. The chain's CDR3 is CASSWTGPDQPQHF. The CDR3 DNA sequence: TGTGCCAGCAGCTGGACAGGCCCGGATCAGCCCCAGCATTTT.

This clonotype has ten or more counts. V gene TRBV20-1 combines with J gene TRBJ2-1; 11 bases agree with TRBD2. Trimming at V came to 1 base and at J to 2 bases, leaving 4 bases not matched to a gene. This CDR3 region has 16 residues. CDR1 and CDR2 (germline): DFQATT, SNEGSKA (reference sequence). The CDR3 reads CSARVASGGTYNEQFF. In nucleotides, the CDR3 is TGCAGTGCTAGAGTGGCTAGCGGGGGGACCTACAATGAGCAGTTCTTC.